These 19 T cell receptor beta chains were sequenced from one sample in a study of cytomegalovirus exposure and HLA in healthy donors. Clones were read by immunoSEQ multiplex PCR, and TCRdb kept only the in-frame ones, dropping some. The sample carries 200,000 or so clones, approximately 87% recorded once. Sequenced sample: PBMCs. The receptors stem from a woman between 18 and 30 years old in good health and CMV-seronegative.

The J gene is TRBJ1-1, the V gene TRBV7-8; weak D call: TRBD1 (5 bases). V was shortened by 1 base and J by 0 bases, with 12 bases between the two germline ends. The CDR3 spans 16 residues. The germline CDR1 and CDR2 sequences are SGHVS and FQNEAQ. The CDR3 reads CASSLEGRAVNTEAFF. CDR3 DNA sequence: TGTGCCAGCAGCTTAGAAGGCAGGGCTGTGAACACTGAAGCTTTCTTT. Complete variable domain (other parts from reference TRBV7-8 and TRBJ1-1): GAGVSQSPRYKVAKRGQDVALRCDPISGHVSLFWYQQALGQGPEFLTYFQNEAQLDKSGLPSDRFFAERPEGSVSTLKIQRTQQEDSAVYLCASSLEGRAVNTEAFFGQGTRLTVV.

The chain carries TRBV4-2 and TRBJ1-1; 7 nucleotides line up with TRBD1. V lost 3 bases to trimming and J lost 1 base; unmatched junction nucleotides: 5. Germline V CDR1 and CDR2: LGHNA, YNFKEQ. The CDR3 is 15 residues long. DNA of the CDR3: TGTGCCAGCAGCCAGCTGACAGGGCAGAACACTGAAGCTTTCTTT. It codes for CASSQLTGQNTEAFF.

This chain joins TRBV14 and TRBJ1-2; D remains ambiguous. The CDR3 length is 13 residues. V was cut by 1 base and J by 2 bases, with 5 bases left in between. From germline, CDR1 is SGHDN and CDR2 FVKESK. The CDR3 DNA is TGTGCCAGCAGCCAAGCACGGAACTATGGCTACACCTTC. Translating gives CASSQARNYGYTF.

The chain couples TRBV5-1 to TRBJ2-2; 9 nucleotides align to TRBD2. This CDR3 comprises 15 residues. The V segment lost 5 bases and the J segment 7 bases; nucleotides outside the gene matches: 9. Looked up from germline, CDR1 is SGHRS and CDR2 is YFSETQ. The DNA of the CDR3 is TGCGCCAGCAGATCCGGGACTAGCATCATCGGGGAGCTGTTTTTT. Amino acids: CASRSGTSIIGELFF. The full variable domain, in which reference TRBV5-1 and TRBJ2-2 provide the parts outside the CDR3, is KAGVTQTPRYLIKTRGQQVTLSCSPISGHRSVSWYQQTPGQGLQFLFEYFSETQRNKGNFPGRFSGRQFSNSRSEMNVSTLELGDSALYLCASRSGTSIIGELFFGEGSRLTVL.

The rearrangement joins TRBV28 to TRBJ1-1, with no clear D. The germline CDR1 and CDR2 sequences are MDHEN and SYDVKM. V lost 5 bases, J lost 0 bases, and 10 bases lay in between. The CDR3 length is 14 residues. The CDR3 reads CASSKGPLNTEAFF. DNA for the CDR3: TGTGCCAGCAGTAAAGGACCTCTGAACACTGAAGCTTTCTTT.

The chain recombines TRBV5-1 with TRBJ2-1, with 10 bases identical to TRBD1. The CDR3 sequence is 13 residues long. The V segment lost 4 bases and the J segment 9 bases; nucleotides outside the gene matches: 4. Germline CDR1 and CDR2: SGHRS and YFSETQ. CDR3 sequence (DNA): TGCGCCAGCAGCGTCGGACAGGGGGGTGAGCAGTTCTTC. Translation: CASSVGQGGEQFF.

The rearrangement uses TRBV28 and TRBJ1-1, with 8 positions matching TRBD1. The length of the CDR3 is 12 residues. V gave up 4 bases and J gave up 6 bases; unmatched junction bases: 1. Germline-derived CDR1 and CDR2 are MDHEN and SYDVKM. The CDR3 loop is CASSYRGAEAFF. The CDR3 DNA reads TGTGCCAGCAGTTACAGGGGGGCTGAAGCTTTCTTT. Full variable domain (remainder filled in from reference TRBV28 and TRBJ1-1): DVKVTQSSRYLVKRTGEKVFLECVQDMDHENMFWYRQDPGLGLRLIYFSYDVKMKEKGDIPEGYSVSREKKERFSLILESASTNQTSMYLCASSYRGAEAFFGQGTRLTVV.

The rearrangement uses TRBV28 and TRBJ2-7, with D perhaps matching TRBD1 (5 bases). Deletions cut 4 bases from V and 5 bases from J, with 12 bases between. In germline, CDR1 is MDHEN, CDR2 SYDVKM. The CDR3 has 13 amino acids. DNA of the CDR3: TGTGCCAGCAGTTCAGGGTTCGGCCACGAGCAGTACTTC. Its translation: CASSSGFGHEQYF.

The CDR3: CASSRTAQETQYF. In DNA form, the CDR3 reads TGTGCCAGCAGTCGGACAGCACAAGAGACCCAGTACTTC. This rearrangement joins TRBV7-9 to TRBJ2-5, with a possible D match to TRBD1 (6 bases). The CDR3 totals 13 residues. V lost 6 bases to trimming and J lost 2 bases, with 10 bases between them. The germline CDR1 and CDR2 sequences are SEHNR and FQNEAQ (reference sequence).

The gene calls are TRBV5-1 and TRBJ2-6; 8 bases line up with TRBD1. V lost 4 bases to trimming and J lost 0 bases; unmatched junction nucleotides: 3. This CDR3 has 16 residues. CDR1 is SGHRS, CDR2 YFSETQ, per germline. CDR3 in DNA: TGCGCCAGCAGCGAGGACAGGGTCTCTGGGGCCAACGTCCTGACTTTC. Amino acid sequence: CASSEDRVSGANVLTF.

This chain links TRBV30 with TRBJ1-5; a possible D gene is TRBD1 (5 bases). Trimming pared 0 bases from V and 9 bases from J, leaving 21 bases between. The CDR3 totals 16 residues. Germline loops: CDR1 GTSNPN, CDR2 SVGIG (reference sequence). The CDR3, as DNA: TGTGCCTGGAGTGTACTGGAGGCCGGTGGGGGACGGCCCCAGCATTTT. This translates into CAWSVLEAGGGRPQHF.

J is TRBJ2-1 and V is TRBV27; D tentatively fits TRBD1 or TRBD2 (5 bases each). Germline assignment: CDR1 MNHEY and CDR2 SMNVEV (reference sequence). The CDR3 covers 11 residues. The germline V and J ends were trimmed by 5 bases and 9 bases, with 8 bases remaining between them. CDR3 in amino acids: CASSTGAEQFF. CDR3 nucleotide sequence: TGTGCCAGCAGTACCGGGGCTGAGCAGTTCTTC.

V usage is TRBV18 and J usage is TRBJ1-3, with D possibly TRBD1 on 5 matching bases. The CDR3 has 13 amino acids. CDR1 KGHSH and CDR2 LQKENI come from the germline V gene. Trimming pared 3 bases from V and 7 bases from J, leaving 10 bases between. CDR3 region: CASSPAAGNTIYF. The CDR3 DNA is TGTGCCAGCTCACCGGCGGCAGGGAACACCATATATTTT.

J is TRBJ1-5 and V is TRBV19; D is uncertain. With 7 bases removed from V and 0 bases from J, the gap between germline ends came to 13 bases. The CDR3 has 15 amino acids. Germline CDR1 LNHDA, CDR2 SQIVND (reference sequence). This chain's CDR3 is CASTPPGGSNQPQHF. CDR3 DNA sequence: TGTGCCAGTACCCCACCAGGCGGTAGCAATCAGCCCCAGCATTTT.

The J gene is TRBJ2-1, the V gene TRBV5-1; D is undetermined. Germline assignment: CDR1 SGHRS and CDR2 YFSETQ. This CDR3 is built from 13 residues. Trimming took 0 bases from V and 8 from J, leaving 9 bases between them. Here the CDR3 DNA reads TGCGCCAGCAGCTTGGAGGACGGGTATGAGCAGTTCTTC. Amino acid sequence: CASSLEDGYEQFF.

V usage is TRBV10-3 and J usage is TRBJ2-3; no firm D call. The CDR3 contains 12 residues. The V gene lost 3 bases and the J gene lost 2 bases, with 3 bases spanning the gap. CDR1 is ENHRY and CDR2 is SYGVKD in the germline V gene. CDR3 coding DNA: TGTGCCATCAGTGAAACCACAGATACGCAGTATTTT. Encoded protein: CAISETTDTQYF.

Comment on this clone: Distinct nucleotide sequences in the sample also encode this CDR3. The gene calls are TRBV19 and TRBJ2-1, with D maybe TRBD2 (6 bases). Germline V gene data show CDR1 as LNHDA and CDR2 as SQIVND (reference sequence). V lost 4 bases and J lost 0, with 13 bases in between. The CDR3 sequence is 16 residues long. The CDR3 DNA reads TGTGCCAGTAGTAAGGATCGGGGGAGCTCCTACAATGAGCAGTTCTTC. It yields the protein CASSKDRGSSYNEQFF.

The rearrangement uses TRBV28 and TRBJ1-5; TRBD1 agrees at 7 bases. The ends lost 2 bases at V and 4 bases at J; junction bases unmatched: 5. CDR3 size: 15 residues. Germline V gene lookup returns CDR1 MDHEN and CDR2 SYDVKM. The CDR3 DNA reads as TGTGCCAGCAGTTTAACAGGGGCGCGTAATCAGCCCCAGCATTTT. This codes for CASSLTGARNQPQHF. Together with reference TRBV28 and TRBJ1-5, the CDR3 gives the full variable domain: DVKVTQSSRYLVKRTGEKVFLECVQDMDHENMFWYRQDPGLGLRLIYFSYDVKMKEKGDIPEGYSVSREKKERFSLILESASTNQTSMYLCASSLTGARNQPQHFGDGTRLSIL.

V and J are TRBV28 and TRBJ2-7, with 8 bases lining up with TRBD1. The germline V gene has CDR1 MDHEN and CDR2 SYDVKM. V shed 6 bases, J shed 9 bases, and the junction held 13 bases outside the gene matches. The CDR3 consists of 14 residues. In DNA, the CDR3 is TGTGCCAGCAGCTTCCCGGGACAGGTAGTCGGGCAGTACTTC. Translating it yields CASSFPGQVVGQYF.